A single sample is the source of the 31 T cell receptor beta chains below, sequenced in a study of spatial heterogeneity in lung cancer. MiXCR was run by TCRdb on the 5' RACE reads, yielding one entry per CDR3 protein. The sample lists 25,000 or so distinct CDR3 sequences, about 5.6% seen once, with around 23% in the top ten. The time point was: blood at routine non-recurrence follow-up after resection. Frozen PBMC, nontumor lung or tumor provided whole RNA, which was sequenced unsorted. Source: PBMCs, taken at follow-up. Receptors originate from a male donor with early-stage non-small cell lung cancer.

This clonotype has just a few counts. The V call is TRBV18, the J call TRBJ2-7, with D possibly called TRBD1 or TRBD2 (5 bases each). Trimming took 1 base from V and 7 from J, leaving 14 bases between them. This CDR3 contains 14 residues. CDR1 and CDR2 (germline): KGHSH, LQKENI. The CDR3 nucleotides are TGTGCCAGCTCACCACAGCTGGGGACGAGTGAGCAGTACGTC. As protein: CASSPQLGTSEQYV.

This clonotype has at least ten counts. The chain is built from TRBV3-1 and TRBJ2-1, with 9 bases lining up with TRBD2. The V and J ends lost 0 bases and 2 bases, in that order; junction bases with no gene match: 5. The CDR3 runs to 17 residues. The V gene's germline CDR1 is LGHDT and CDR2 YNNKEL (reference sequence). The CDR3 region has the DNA TGTGCCAGCAGCCAAGAAAAACTAGCGGGCCCCTACAATGAGCAGTTCTTC. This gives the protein CASSQEKLAGPYNEQFF.

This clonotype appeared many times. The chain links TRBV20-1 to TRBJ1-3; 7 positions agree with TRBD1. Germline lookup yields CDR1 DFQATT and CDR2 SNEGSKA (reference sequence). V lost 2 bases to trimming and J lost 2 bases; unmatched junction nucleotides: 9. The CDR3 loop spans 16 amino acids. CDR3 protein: CSARPRTGPPGNTIYF. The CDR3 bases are TGCAGTGCTAGACCGAGGACAGGTCCCCCTGGAAACACCATATATTTT.

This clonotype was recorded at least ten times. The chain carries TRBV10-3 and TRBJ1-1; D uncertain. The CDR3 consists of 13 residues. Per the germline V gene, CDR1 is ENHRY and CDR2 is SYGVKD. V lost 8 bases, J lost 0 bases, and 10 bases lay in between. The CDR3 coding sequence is TGTGCCATCTCGCTGGAGGTGAACACTGAAGCTTTCTTT. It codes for CAISLEVNTEAFF.

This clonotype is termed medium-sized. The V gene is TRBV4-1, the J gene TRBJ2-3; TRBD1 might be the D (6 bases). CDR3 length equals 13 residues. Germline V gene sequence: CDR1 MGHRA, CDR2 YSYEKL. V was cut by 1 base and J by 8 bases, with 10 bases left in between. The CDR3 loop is CASSQVEGGTQYF. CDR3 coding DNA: TGCGCCAGCAGCCAAGTGGAAGGGGGTACGCAGTATTTT.

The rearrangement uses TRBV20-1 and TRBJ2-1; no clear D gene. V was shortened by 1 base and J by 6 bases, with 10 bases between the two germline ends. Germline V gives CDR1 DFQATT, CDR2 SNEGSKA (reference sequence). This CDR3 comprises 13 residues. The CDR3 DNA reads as TGCAGTGCTAGAGCGCAGCCCGCCAATGAGCAGTTCTTC. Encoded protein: CSARAQPANEQFF.

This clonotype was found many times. Here the CDR3 DNA reads TGTGCCAGCAGTTACTTGGGGGGAGTCGAGACCCAGTACTTC. It codes for CASSYLGGVETQYF. This chain connects TRBV6-2 or TRBV6-3 to TRBJ2-5, with D perhaps TRBD2 (6 bases). Trimming pared 1 base from V and 5 bases from J, leaving 11 bases between. The CDR3 has 14 amino acids. Germline CDR1 reads MNHEY; CDR2 reads SVGEGT.

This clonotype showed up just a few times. The CDR3 nucleotides are TGTGCCAGCAGCCGGAGCCCGGATACGCAGTATTTT. It specifies CASSRSPDTQYF. This chain joins TRBV11-2 and TRBJ2-3; D gene unclear. In germline, CDR1 is SGHAT, CDR2 FQNNGV. The CDR3 runs 12 residues. V lost 5 bases, J lost 6 bases, and 9 bases lay in between.

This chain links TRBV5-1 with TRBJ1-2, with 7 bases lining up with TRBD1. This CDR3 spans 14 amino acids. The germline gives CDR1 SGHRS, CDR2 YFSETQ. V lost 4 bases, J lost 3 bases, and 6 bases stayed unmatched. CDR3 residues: CASSPGDRDYGYTF. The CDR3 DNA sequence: TGCGCCAGCAGCCCAGGCGACAGGGACTATGGCTACACCTTC.

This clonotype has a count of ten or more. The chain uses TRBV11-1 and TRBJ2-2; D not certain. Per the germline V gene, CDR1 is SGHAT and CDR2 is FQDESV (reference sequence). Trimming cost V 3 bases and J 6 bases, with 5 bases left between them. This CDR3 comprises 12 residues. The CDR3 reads CASSFMAGELFF. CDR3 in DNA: TGTGCCAGCAGCTTCATGGCCGGGGAGCTGTTTTTT.

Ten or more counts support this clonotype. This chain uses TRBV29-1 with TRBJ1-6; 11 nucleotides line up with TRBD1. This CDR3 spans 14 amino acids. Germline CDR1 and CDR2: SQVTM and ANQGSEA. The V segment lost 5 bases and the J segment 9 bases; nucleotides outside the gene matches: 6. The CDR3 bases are TGCAGCGTTAGGGACGGGACAGGGGGTTCACCCCTCCACTTT. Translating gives CSVRDGTGGSPLHF. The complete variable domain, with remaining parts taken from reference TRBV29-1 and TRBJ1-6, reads SAVISQKPSRDICQRGTSLTIQCQVDSQVTMMFWYRQQPGQSLTLIATANQGSEATYESGFVIDKFPISRPNLTFSTLTVSNMSPEDSSIYLCSVRDGTGGSPLHFGNGTRLTVT.

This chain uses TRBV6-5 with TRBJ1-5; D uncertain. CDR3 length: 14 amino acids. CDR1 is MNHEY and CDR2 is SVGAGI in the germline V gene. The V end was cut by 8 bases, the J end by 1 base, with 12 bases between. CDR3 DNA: TGTGCCAGCGCGGTACGGCGGAGCAATCAGCCCCAGCATTTT. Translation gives CASAVRRSNQPQHF.

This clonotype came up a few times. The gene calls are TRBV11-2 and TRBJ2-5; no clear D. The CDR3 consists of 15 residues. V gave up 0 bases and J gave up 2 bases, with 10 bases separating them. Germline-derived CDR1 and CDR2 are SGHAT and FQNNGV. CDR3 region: CASSLEGLPQETQYF. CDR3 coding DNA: TGTGCCAGCAGCTTAGAGGGGTTACCTCAAGAGACCCAGTACTTC.

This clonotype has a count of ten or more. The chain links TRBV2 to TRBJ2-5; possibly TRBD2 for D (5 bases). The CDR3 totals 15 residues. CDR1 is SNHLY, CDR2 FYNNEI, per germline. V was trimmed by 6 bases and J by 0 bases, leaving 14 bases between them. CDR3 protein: CASSRPSGDQETQYF. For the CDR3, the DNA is TGTGCCAGCAGCCGACCCAGCGGCGACCAAGAGACCCAGTACTTC.

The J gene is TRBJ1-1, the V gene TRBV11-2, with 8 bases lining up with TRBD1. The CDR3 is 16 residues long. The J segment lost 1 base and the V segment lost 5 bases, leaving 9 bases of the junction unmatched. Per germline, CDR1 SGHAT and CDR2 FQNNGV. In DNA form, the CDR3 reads TGTGCCAGCAGCGCCGAGGGACAGGCGAAGAACACTGAAGCTTTCTTT. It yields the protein CASSAEGQAKNTEAFF.

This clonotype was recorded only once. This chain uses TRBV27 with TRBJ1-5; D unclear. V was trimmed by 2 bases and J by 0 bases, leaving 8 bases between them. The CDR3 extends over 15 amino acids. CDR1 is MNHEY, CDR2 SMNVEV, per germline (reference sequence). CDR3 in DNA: TGTGCCAGCAGTTTACACAGACTTAGCAATCAGCCCCAGCATTTT. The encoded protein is CASSLHRLSNQPQHF.

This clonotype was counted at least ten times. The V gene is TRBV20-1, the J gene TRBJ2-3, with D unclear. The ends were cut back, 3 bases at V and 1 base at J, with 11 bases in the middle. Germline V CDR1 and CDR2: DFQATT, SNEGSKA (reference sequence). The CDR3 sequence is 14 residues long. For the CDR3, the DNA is TGCAGTGCTAGTGGGCAGCTACGCACAGATACGCAGTATTTT. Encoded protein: CSASGQLRTDTQYF.

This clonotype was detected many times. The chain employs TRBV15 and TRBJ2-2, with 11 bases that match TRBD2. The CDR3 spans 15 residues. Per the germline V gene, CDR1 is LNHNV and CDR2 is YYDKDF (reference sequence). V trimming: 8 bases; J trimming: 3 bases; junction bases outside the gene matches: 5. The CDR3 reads CATRSSGRYTGELFF. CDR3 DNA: TGTGCCACCCGTTCTAGCGGGAGGTACACCGGGGAGCTGTTTTTT.

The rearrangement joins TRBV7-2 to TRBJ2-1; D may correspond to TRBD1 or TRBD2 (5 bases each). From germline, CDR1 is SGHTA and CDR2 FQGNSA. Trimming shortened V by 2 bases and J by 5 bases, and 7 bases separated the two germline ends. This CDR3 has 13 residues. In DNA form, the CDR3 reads TGTGCCAGCAGCTTAAGGGGAGACAATGAGCAGTTCTTC. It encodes CASSLRGDNEQFF.

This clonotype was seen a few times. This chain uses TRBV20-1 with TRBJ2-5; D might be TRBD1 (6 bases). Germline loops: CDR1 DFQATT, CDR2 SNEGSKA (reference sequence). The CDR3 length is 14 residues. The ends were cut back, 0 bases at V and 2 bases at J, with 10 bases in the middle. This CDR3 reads CSARDRTVQETQYF. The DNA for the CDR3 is TGCAGTGCTAGAGATCGGACAGTTCAAGAGACCCAGTACTTC.

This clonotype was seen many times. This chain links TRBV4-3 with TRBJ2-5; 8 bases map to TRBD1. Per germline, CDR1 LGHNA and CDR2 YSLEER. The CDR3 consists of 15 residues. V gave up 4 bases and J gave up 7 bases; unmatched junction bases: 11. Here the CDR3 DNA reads TGCGCCAGCAGCCGCCGACAGGGGACCGAAGGGACCCAGTACTTC. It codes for CASSRRQGTEGTQYF.

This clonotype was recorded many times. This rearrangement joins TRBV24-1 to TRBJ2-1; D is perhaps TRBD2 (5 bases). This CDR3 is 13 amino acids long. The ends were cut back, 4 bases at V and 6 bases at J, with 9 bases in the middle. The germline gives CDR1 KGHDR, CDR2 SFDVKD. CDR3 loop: CATSDSTSNEQFF. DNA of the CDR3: TGTGCCACCAGTGACAGTACTAGCAATGAGCAGTTCTTC.

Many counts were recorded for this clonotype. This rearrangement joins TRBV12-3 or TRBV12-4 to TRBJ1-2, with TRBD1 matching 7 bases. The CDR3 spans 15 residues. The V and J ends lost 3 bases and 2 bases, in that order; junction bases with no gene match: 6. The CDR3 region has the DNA TGTGCCAGCAGTTTCCCTCCACAGGGGAACTATGGCTACACCTTC. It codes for CASSFPPQGNYGYTF.

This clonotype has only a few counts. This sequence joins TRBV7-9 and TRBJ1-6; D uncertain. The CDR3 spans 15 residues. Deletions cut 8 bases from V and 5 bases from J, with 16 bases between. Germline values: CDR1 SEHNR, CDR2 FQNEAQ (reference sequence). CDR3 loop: CASVPGGHNNSPLHF. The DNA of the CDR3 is TGTGCCAGCGTCCCAGGAGGGCACAATAATTCACCCCTCCACTTT.

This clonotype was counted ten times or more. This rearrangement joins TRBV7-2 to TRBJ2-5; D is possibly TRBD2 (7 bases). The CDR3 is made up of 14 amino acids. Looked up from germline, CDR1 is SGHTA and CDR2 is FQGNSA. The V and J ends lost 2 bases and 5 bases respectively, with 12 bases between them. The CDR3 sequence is CASSLLGGRETQYF. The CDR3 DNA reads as TGTGCCAGCAGCTTATTGGGGGGGCGTGAGACCCAGTACTTC.

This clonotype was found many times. This chain's CDR3 is CASSQGQRETQYF. The CDR3 nucleotides read TGCGCCAGCAGCCAAGGACAACGGGAGACCCAGTACTTC. The chain employs TRBV4-3 and TRBJ2-5, with D unresolved. Germline V gives CDR1 LGHNA, CDR2 YSLEER. The CDR3 has 13 amino acids. V dropped 1 base and J dropped 5 bases, with 8 bases sitting between them.

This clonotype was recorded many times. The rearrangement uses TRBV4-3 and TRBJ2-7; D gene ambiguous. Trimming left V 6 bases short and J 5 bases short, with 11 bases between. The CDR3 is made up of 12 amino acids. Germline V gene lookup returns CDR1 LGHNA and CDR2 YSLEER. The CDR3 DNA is TGCGCCAGCAGGGGTCAGGCGGACGAGCAGTACGTC. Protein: CASRGQADEQYV.

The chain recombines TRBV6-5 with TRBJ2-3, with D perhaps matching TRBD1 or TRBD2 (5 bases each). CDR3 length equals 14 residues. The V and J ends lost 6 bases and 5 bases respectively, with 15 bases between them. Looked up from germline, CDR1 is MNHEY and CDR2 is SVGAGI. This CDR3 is CASRTAFGGDTQYF. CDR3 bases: TGTGCCAGCAGAACTGCTTTTGGGGGAGATACGCAGTATTTT.

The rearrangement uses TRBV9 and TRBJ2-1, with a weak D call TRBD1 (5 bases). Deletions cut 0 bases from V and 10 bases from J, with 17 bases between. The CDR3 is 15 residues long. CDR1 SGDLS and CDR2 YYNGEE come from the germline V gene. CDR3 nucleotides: TGTGCCAGCAGCGTAGAGGGGCTAGGTTCCGGGGAGCAGTTCTTC. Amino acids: CASSVEGLGSGEQFF.

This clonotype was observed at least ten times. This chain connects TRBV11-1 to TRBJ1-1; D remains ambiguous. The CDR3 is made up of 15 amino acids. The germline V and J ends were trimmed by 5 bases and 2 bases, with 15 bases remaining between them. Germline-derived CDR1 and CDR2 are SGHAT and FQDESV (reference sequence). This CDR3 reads CASSLRRKFNTEAFF. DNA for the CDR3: TGTGCCAGCAGCCTCCGGCGGAAGTTTAACACTGAAGCTTTCTTT.

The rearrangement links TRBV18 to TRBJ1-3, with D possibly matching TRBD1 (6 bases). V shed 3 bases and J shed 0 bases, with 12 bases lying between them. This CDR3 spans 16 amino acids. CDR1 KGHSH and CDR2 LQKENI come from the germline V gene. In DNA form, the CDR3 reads TGTGCCAGCTCACCGGGGACAACCTTCTCTGGAAACACCATATATTTT. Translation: CASSPGTTFSGNTIYF.